The rows below give T cell receptor beta chains drawn from one sample of a study of immune heterogeneity within non-small cell lung tumors. TCRdb reprocessed the multiplex PCR reads with MiXCR, giving one entry per CDR3 protein. Of around 19,000 distinct CDR3 sequences listed, over 25% are singletons. Sequenced sample: lung tumor tissue. All receptors derive from a man aged 40-50 years with non-small cell lung cancer. Each CDR3 is given with its conserved first and last residue. D genes are given only for firm matches. A row's size may be missing; if present it is once, few, many or a size class.

>TRBV5-7|TRBJ1-6|medium-sized|.
CASSPSRISASPLHF
TGTGCCAGCAGCCCCAGTCGGATTTCGGCGTCACCCCTCCACTTT
>TRBV3-2|TRBJ1-6|many|.
CASSQDRGSTSPLHF
TGTGCCAGCAGCCAAGATCGGGGGAGCACCTCACCCCTCCACTTT
>TRBV9|TRBJ1-2|few|TRBD1
CASSDRDRAYGYTF
TGTGCCAGCAGCGACCGGGACAGGGCCTATGGCTACACCTTC
>TRBV11-1|TRBJ2-3|.|.
CASSSAHRVTDTQYF
TGTGCCAGCAGCTCAGCGCACAGGGTTACAGATACGCAGTATTTT
>TRBV27|TRBJ1-3|medium-sized|.
CASSQTSAGNTIYF
TGTGCCAGCAGTCAGACGAGCGCTGGAAACACCATATATTTT
>TRBV19|TRBJ2-5|few|TRBD2
CASSGREGRETQYF
TGTGCCAGTAGTGGCCGGGAGGGCCGAGAGACCCAGTACTTC
>TRBV14|TRBJ2-1|few|.
CASSQVRGTGEQFF
TGTGCCAGCAGCCAAGTAAGAGGAACGGGTGAGCAGTTCTTC
>TRBV30|TRBJ2-2|.|.
CAWSLTTGELFF
TGTGCCTGGAGTCTTACCACCGGGGAGCTGTTTTTT
>TRBV6-2/TRBV6-3|TRBJ2-6|.|.
CASSYVAGQMLSGTNVLTF
TGTGCCAGCAGTTACGTTGCGGGACAGATGCTCTCTGGGACCAACGTCCTGACTTTC
>TRBV7-8|TRBJ2-7|many|TRBD2
CASSNRRERGYEQYF
TGTGCCAGCAGCAACAGGCGGGAGCGCGGCTACGAGCAGTACTTC
>TRBV5-1|TRBJ2-7|medium-sized|TRBD2
CASSFGTINEQYF
TGCGCCAGCAGCTTCGGGACTATCAACGAGCAGTACTTC
>TRBV11-2|TRBJ2-7|once|TRBD2
CASSFSGGSYEQYF
TGTGCCAGCAGCTTTAGCGGGGGCTCCTACGAGCAGTACTTC
>TRBV24-1|TRBJ2-6|many|.
CATSEGSGANVLTF
TGTGCCACCAGTGAAGGTTCTGGGGCCAACGTCCTGACTTTC
>TRBV20-1|TRBJ1-5|many|TRBD1
CSAREQGANQPQHF
TGCAGTGCTAGGGAACAGGGGGCGAATCAGCCCCAGCATTTT
>TRBV12-3/TRBV12-4|TRBJ2-2|once|TRBD2
CASSSWTSVSTGELFF
TGTGCCAGCAGTTCGTGGACTAGCGTTTCCACCGGGGAGCTGTTTTTT
>TRBV4-2|TRBJ2-2|.|TRBD2
CASSRDPLTGGTGELFF
TGTGCCAGCAGCCGAGACCCCTTGACGGGGGGCACCGGGGAGCTGTTTTTT
>TRBV18|TRBJ1-2|medium-sized|.
CASSPPGRDGYTF
TGTGCCAGCTCACCACCAGGACGGGATGGCTACACCTTC
>TRBV12-5|TRBJ1-5|.|.
CASGLFTGESQHF
TGTGCTAGTGGTTTGTTTACGGGGGAGTCCCAGCATTTT
>TRBV19|TRBJ1-5|many|TRBD1
CASSKGGRSNQPQHF
TGTGCCAGTAGTAAAGGGGGCCGGAGCAATCAGCCCCAGCATTTT
>TRBV5-1|TRBJ2-3|few|TRBD2
CASSETSAAGADTQYF
TGCGCCAGCAGCGAAACTAGCGCCGCGGGGGCAGATACGCAGTATTTT
>TRBV19|TRBJ2-7|medium-sized|.
CASSPRTGETYEQYF
TGTGCCAGTAGTCCCCGGACCGGGGAGACCTACGAGCAGTACTTC
>TRBV6-5|TRBJ2-1|.|.
CASSYFAALRNEQFF
TGTGCCAGCAGTTACTTTGCGGCCTTGAGGAATGAGCAGTTCTTC
>TRBV3-1|TRBJ2-4|few|.
CASSDRLGIQYF
TGTGCCAGCAGCGATCGACTCGGAATTCAGTACTTC
>TRBV6-1|TRBJ1-1|.|.
CASRPTGRTEAFF
TGTGCCAGCAGACCCACAGGGAGAACTGAAGCTTTCTTT
>TRBV20-1|TRBJ1-6|medium-sized|TRBD1
CSARERVTGAGYNSPLHF
TGCAGTGCTAGAGAGAGGGTGACAGGGGCGGGATATAATTCACCCCTCCACTTT
>TRBV20-1|TRBJ1-2|many|.
CSARDLSGHGYTF
TGCAGTGCTAGAGATCTCTCAGGACATGGCTACACCTTC
>TRBV2|TRBJ2-1|.|TRBD1
CASLQDRGSNEQFF
TGTGCCAGCCTTCAGGACAGGGGGTCGAATGAGCAGTTCTTC
>TRBV7-9|TRBJ1-3|.|.
CASSRTGLYGNTIYF
TGTGCCAGCAGCCGAACAGGGCTCTATGGAAACACCATATATTTT
>TRBV24-1|TRBJ1-2|many|.
CATSAKQQDYGYTF
TGTGCCACCAGTGCCAAACAGCAAGACTATGGCTACACCTTC
>TRBV27|TRBJ1-2|medium-sized|.
CASSLGPDYGYTF
TGTGCCAGCAGTTTAGGACCCGACTATGGCTACACCTTC
>TRBV5-4|TRBJ1-6|.|.
CASSRPGISPLHF
TGTGCCAGCAGCCGGCCGGGGATATCACCCCTCCACTTT